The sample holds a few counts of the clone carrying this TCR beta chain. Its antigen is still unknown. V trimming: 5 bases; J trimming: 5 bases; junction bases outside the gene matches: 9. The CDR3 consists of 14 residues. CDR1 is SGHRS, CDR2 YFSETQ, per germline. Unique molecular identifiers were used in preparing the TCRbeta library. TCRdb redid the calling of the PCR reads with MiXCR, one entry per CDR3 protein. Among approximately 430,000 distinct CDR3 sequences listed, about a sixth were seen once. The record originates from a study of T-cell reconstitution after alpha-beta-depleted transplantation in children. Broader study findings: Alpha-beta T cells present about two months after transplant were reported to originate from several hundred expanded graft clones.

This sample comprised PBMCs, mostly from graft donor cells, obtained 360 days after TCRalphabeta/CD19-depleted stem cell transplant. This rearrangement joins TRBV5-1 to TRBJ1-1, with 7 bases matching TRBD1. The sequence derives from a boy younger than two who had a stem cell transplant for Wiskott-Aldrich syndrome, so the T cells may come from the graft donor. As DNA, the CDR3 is TGCGCCAGCAGGCCAAAGACAGGGTTGACTGAAGCTTTCTTT. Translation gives CASRPKTGLTEAFF. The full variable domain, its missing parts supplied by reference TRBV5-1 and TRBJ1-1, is KAGVTQTPRYLIKTRGQQVTLSCSPISGHRSVSWYQQTPGQGLQFLFEYFSETQRNKGNFPGRFSGRQFSNSRSEMNVSTLELGDSALYLCASRPKTGLTEAFFGQGTRLTVV.